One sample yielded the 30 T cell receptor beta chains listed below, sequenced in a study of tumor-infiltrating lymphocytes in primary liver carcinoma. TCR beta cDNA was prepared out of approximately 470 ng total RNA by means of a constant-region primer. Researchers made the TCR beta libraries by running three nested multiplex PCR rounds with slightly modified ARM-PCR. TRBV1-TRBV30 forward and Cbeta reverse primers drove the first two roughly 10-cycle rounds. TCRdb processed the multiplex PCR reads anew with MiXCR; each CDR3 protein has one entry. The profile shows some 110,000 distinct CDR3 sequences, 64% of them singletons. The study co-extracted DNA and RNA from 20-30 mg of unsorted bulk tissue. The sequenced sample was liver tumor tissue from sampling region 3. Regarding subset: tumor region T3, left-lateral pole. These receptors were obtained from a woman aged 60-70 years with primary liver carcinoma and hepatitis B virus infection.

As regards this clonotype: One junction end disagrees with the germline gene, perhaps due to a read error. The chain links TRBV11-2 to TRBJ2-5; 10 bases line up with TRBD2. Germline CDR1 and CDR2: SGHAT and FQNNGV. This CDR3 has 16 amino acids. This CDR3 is CACSSRTSGWASTQYF. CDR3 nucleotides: TGTGCCTGCAGCTCCCGGACTAGCGGTTGGGCATCGACCCAGTACTTT.

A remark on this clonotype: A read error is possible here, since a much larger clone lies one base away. The CDR3: CASGLGPLPRSGNTLYF. The CDR3 nucleotides read TGTGCTAGTGGTTTGGGACCTCTTCCCCGCTCTGGAAACACCTTATATTTT. The chain joins TRBV12-5 to TRBJ1-3; no firm D call. The CDR3 contains 17 residues. Germline assignment: CDR1 LGHNT and CDR2 FRNRAP.

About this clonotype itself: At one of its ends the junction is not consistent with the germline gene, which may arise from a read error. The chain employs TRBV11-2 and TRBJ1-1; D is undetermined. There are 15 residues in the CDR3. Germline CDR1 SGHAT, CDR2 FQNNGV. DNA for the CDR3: TGTACCAGCAGCTTAGGGCTGGAGGTGAACACTGAAGCTTTCTTT. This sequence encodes CTSSLGLEVNTEAFF.

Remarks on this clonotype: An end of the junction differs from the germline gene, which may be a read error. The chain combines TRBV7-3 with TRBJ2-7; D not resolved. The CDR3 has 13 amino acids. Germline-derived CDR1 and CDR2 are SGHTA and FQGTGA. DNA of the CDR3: TGTGCCAACAGCCTAAATCGGGCTTACGAGCAGTACTTC. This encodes CANSLNRAYEQYF.

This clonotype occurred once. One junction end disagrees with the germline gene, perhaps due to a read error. CDR3 DNA sequence: TGTGCCAACAGCTTAGACAGGGAGATCAATATGCAGTATTTT. Amino acids: CANSLDREINMQYF. The V gene is TRBV11-2, the J gene TRBJ2-3, with TRBD1 matching 7 bases. CDR1 is SGHAT and CDR2 is FQNNGV in the germline V gene. There are 14 residues in the CDR3.

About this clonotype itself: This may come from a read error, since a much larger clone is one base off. CDR3 DNA sequence: TGTGCCATCATGGGGACAGACCGCAATCAGCCCCAGCATTTT. The encoded protein is CAIMGTDRNQPQHF. The V call is TRBV28, the J call TRBJ1-5; 7 bases are a match to TRBD1. The V and J ends lost 10 bases and 2 bases, in that order; junction bases with no gene match: 8. Per the germline V gene, CDR1 is MDHEN and CDR2 is SYDVKM. CDR3 size: 14 residues.

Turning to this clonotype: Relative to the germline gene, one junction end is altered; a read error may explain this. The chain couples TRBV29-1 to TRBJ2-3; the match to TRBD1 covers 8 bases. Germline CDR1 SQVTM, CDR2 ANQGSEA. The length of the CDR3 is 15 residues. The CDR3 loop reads CSAMTGVSGSDTHYF. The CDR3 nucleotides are TGCAGCGCTATGACAGGGGTCAGCGGCTCAGATACGCATTATTTT.

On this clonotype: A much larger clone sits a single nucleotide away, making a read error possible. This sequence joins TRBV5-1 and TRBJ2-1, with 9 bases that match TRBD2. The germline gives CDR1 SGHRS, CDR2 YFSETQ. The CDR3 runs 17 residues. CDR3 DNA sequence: TGCGCCGGCAGCTTGTCCCGGGGCCTAGCGGGATACAATGAGCAGTTCTTC. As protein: CAGSLSRGLAGYNEQFF.

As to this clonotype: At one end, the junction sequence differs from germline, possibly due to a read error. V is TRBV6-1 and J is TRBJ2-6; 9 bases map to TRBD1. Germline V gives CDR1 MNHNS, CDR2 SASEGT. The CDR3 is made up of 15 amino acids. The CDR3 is CASSVQGAGANVLTF. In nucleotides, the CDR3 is TGTGCCAGCAGTGTACAGGGGGCTGGGGCCAATGTCCTGACTTTC.

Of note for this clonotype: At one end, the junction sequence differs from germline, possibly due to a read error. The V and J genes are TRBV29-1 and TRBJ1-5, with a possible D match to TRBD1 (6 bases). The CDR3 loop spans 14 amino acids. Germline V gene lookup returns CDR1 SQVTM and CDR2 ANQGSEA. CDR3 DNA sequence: TGTAGCGTTGGGGGACATGGAAACAATCAGCCCCAGCATTTT. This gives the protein CSVGGHGNNQPQHF.

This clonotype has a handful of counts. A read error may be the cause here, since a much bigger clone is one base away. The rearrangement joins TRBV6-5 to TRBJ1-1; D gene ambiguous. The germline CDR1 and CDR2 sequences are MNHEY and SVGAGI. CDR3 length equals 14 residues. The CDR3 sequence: CASNYSRPNTEAFF. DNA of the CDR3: TGTGCCAGCAATTACTCAAGACCGAACACTGAAGCTTTCTTT.

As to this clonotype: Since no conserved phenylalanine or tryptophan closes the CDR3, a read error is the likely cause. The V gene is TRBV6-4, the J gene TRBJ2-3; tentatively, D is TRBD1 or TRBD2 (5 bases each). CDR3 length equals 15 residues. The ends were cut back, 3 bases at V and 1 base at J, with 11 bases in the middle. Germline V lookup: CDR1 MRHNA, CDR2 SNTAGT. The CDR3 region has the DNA TGTGCCAGCAGTGAACGGGAAGGGGGCACAGATACGCAGTATTAT. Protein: CASSEREGGTDTQYY.

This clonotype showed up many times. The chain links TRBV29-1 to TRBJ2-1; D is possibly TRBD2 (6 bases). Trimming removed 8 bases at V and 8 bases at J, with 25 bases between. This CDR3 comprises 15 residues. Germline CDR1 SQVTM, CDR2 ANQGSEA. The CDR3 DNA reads TGCAGCACCACGACTAGTCATTCTGGTCCCGATGAGCAGTTCTTC. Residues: CSTTTSHSGPDEQFF.

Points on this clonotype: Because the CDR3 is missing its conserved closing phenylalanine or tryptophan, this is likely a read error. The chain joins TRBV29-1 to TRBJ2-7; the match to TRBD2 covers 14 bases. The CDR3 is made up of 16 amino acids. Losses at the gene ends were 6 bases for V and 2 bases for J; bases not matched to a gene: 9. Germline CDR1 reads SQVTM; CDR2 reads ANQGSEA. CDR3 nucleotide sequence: TGCAGCGTGGGGACTAGCGGGAGTTGGGCACCCTACGAGCAGTACTTA. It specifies CSVGTSGSWAPYEQYL.

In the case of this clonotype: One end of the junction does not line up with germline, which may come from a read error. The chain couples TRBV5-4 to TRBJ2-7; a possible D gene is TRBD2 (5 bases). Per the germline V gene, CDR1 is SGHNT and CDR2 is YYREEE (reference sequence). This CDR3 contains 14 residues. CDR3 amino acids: CASSSHAGPDEQHF. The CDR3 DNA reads TGTGCCAGCAGCTCCCACGCGGGCCCGGACGAGCAGCACTTC.

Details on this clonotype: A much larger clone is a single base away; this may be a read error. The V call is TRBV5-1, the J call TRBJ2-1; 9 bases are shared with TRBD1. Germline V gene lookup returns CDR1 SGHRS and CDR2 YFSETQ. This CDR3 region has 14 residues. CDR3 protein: CANSGGTGLSEQFF. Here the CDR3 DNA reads TGCGCCAACAGCGGTGGGACAGGGTTATCTGAGCAGTTCTTC.

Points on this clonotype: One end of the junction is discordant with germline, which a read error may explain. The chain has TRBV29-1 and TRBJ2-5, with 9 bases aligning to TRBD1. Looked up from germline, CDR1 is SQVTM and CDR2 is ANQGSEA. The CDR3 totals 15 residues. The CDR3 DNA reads TGCAGCGTTGGTTCAGGGGGACAGGGTCTAGAGACCCGGTACTTC. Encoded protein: CSVGSGGQGLETRYF.

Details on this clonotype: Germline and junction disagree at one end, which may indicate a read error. DNA for the CDR3: TGTGCCGGCAGCCTTCTGGGGGTCCTGAACACCGAAGCTTTCTTT. This translates into CAGSLLGVLNTEAFF. This chain links TRBV11-2 with TRBJ1-1, with TRBD1 as a possible D gene (5 bases). CDR3 length: 15 amino acids. CDR1 is SGHAT, CDR2 FQNNGV, per germline.

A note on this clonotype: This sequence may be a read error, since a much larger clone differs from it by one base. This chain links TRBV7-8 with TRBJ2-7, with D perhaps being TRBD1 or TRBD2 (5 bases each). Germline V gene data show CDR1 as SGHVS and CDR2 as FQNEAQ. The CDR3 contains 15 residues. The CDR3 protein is CANSLRDQGSYEQYF. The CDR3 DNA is TGTGCCAACAGCCTCCGGGACCAGGGCTCCTACGAGCAGTACTTC.

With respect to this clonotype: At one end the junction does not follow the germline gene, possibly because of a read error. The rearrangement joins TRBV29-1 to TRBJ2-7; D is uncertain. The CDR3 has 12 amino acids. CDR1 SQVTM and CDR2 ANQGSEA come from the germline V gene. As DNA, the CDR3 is TGCGGCGTTGAAGCCTCTGTCTACGAGCAGTACTTC. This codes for CGVEASVYEQYF.

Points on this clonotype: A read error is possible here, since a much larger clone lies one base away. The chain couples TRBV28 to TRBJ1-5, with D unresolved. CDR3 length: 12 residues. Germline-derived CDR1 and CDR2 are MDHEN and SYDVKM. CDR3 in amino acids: CVSNDGGQPQHF. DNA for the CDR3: TGTGTCAGCAACGATGGAGGTCAGCCCCAGCATTTT.

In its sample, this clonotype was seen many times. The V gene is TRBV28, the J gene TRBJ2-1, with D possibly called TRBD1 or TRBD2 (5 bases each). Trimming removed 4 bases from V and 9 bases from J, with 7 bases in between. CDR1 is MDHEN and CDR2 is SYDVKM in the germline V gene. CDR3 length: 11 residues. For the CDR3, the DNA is TGTGCCAGCAGTTGGGGGATTGAGCAGTTCTTC. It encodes CASSWGIEQFF.

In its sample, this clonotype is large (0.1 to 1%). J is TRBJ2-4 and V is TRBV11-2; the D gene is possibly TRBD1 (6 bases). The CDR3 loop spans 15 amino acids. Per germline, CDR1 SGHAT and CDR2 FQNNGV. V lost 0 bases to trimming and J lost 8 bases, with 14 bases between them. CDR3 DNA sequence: TGTGCCAGCAGCTTAGATGGTTGGGGGCGCGACATTCAGTACTTC. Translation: CASSLDGWGRDIQYF.

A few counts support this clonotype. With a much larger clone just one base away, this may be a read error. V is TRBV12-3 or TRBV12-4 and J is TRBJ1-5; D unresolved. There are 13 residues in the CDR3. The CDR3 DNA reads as TGTGCCAGCACCTTATTAGGCAATCAGCCCCAGCAGTTT. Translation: CASTLLGNQPQQF.

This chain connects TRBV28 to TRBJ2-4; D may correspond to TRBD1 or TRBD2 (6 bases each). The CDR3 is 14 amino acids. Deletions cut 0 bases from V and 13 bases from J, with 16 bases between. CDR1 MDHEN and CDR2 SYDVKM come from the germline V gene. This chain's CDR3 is CASSLWGGVGIQYF. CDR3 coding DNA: TGTGCCAGCAGTTTATGGGGGGGCGTCGGCATCCAGTACTTC.

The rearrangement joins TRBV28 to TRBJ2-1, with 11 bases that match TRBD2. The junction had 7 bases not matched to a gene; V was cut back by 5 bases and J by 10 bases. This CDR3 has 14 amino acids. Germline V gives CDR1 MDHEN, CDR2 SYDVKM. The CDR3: CASSVAGGVWEQFF. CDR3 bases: TGTGCCAGCAGTGTAGCGGGAGGGGTTTGGGAGCAGTTCTTC.

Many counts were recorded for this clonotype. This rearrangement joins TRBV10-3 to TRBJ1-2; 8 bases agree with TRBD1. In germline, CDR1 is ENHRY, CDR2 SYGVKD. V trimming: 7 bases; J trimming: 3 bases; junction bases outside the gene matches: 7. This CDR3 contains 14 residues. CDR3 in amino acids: CAIKSTGVHYGYTF. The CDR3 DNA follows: TGTGCCATCAAATCGACAGGGGTCCACTATGGCTACACCTTC.

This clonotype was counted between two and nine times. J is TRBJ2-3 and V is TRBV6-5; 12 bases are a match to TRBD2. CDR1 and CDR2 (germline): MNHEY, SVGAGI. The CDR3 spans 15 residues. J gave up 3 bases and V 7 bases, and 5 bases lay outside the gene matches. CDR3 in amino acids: CASNPGLAGTDTQYF. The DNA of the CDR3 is TGTGCCAGCAACCCAGGACTAGCGGGAACAGATACGCAGTATTTT.

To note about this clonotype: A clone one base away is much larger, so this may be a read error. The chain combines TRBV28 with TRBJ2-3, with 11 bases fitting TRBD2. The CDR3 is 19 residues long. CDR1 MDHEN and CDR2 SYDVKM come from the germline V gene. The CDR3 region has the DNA TGTGCCGGCAGTTATTCGGGACTAGCGGCCGGGGGCCTCACAGATACGCAGTATTTT. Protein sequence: CAGSYSGLAAGGLTDTQYF.

The CDR3 reads CASSYAEAHTDTQYF. CDR3 nucleotide sequence: TGTGCCAGCAGTTACGCGGAAGCCCACACAGATACGCAGTATTTT. This rearrangement joins TRBV6-2 or TRBV6-3 to TRBJ2-3; D ambiguous. V was trimmed by 2 bases and J by 2 bases, leaving 11 bases between them. The germline gives CDR1 MNHEY, CDR2 SVGEGT. There are 15 residues in the CDR3.